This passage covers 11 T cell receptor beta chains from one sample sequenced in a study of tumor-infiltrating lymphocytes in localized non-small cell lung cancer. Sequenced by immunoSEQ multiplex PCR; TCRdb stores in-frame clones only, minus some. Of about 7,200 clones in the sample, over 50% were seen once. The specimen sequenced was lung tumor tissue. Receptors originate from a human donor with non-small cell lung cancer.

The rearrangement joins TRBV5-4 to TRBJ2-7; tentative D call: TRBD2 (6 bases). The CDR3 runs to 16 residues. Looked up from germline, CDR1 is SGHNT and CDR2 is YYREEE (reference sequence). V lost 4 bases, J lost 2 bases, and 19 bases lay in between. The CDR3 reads CASSRDFLKAPYEQYF. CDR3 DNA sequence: TGTGCCAGCAGCCGGGACTTCTTAAAGGCCCCCTACGAGCAGTACTTC.

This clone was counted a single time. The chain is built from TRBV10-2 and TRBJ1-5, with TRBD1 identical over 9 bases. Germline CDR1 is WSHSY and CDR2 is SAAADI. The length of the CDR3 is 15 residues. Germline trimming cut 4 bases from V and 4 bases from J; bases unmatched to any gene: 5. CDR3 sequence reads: CASSATGTGNQPQHF. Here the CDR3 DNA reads TGCGCCAGCAGTGCAACCGGGACAGGGAATCAGCCCCAGCATTTT.

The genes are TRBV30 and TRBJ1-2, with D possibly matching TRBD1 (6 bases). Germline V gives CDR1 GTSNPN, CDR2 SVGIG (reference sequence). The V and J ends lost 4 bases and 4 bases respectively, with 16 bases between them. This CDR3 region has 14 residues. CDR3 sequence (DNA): TGTGCCTGGAATATACAGGGATCGGGCTATGGCTACACCTTC. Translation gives CAWNIQGSGYGYTF. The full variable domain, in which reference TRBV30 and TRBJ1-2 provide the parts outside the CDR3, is SQTIHQWPATLVQPVGSPLSLECTVEGTSNPNLYWYRQAAGRGLQLLFYSVGIGQISSEVPQNLSASRPQDRQFILSSKKLLLSDSGFYLCAWNIQGSGYGYTFGSGTRLTVV.

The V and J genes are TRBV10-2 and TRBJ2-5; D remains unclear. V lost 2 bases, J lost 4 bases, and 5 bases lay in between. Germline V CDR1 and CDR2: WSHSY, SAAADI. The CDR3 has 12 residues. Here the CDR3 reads CASSEGGETQYF. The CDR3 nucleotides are TGCGCCAGCAGTGAGGGCGGAGAGACCCAGTACTTC.

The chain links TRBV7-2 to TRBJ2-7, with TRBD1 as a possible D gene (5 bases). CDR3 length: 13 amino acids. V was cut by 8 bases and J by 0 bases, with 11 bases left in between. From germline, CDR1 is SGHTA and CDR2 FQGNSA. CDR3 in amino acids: CASARTSSYEQYF. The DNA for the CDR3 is TGTGCCAGCGCTAGGACAAGCTCCTACGAGCAGTACTTC.

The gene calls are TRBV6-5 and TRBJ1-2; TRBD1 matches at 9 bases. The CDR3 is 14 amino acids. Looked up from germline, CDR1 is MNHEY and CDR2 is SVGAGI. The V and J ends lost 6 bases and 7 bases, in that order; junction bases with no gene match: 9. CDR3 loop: CASRPTGGSGGYTF. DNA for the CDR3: TGTGCCAGCAGGCCGACAGGGGGTTCGGGTGGCTACACCTTC.

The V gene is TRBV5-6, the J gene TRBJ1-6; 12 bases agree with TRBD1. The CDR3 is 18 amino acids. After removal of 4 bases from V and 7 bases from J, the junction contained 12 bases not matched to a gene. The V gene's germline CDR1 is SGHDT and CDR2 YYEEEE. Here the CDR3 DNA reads TGTGCCAGCAGCCAACACCGGGACAGGGGGCGGTTAAATTCACCCCTCCACTTT. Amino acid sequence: CASSQHRDRGRLNSPLHF.

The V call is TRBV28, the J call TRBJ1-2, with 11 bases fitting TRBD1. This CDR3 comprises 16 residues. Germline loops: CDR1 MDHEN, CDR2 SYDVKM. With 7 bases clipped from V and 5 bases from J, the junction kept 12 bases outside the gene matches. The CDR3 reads CASNSVRGTGGYGYTF. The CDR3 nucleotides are TGTGCCAGCAACTCGGTCCGTGGGACAGGGGGATATGGCTACACCTTC.

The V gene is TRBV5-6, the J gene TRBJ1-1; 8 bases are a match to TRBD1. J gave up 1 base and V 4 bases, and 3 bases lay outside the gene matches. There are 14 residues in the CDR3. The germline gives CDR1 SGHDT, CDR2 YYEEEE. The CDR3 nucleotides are TGTGCCAGCAGCCTCGGGACAGGGAACACTGAAGCTTTCTTT. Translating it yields CASSLGTGNTEAFF.

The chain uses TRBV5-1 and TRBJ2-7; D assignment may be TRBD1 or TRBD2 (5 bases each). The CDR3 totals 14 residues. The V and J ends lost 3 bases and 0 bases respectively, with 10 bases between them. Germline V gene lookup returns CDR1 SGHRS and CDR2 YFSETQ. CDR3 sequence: CASSWTGPSYEQYF. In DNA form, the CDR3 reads TGCGCCAGCAGCTGGACGGGACCCTCCTACGAGCAGTACTTC.

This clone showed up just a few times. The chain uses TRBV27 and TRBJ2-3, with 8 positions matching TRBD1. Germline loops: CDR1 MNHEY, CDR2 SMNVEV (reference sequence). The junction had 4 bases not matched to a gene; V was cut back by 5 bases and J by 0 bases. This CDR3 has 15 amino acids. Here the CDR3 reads CASSGQGRSTDTQYF. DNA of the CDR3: TGTGCCAGCAGTGGACAGGGTCGTAGCACAGATACGCAGTATTTT.